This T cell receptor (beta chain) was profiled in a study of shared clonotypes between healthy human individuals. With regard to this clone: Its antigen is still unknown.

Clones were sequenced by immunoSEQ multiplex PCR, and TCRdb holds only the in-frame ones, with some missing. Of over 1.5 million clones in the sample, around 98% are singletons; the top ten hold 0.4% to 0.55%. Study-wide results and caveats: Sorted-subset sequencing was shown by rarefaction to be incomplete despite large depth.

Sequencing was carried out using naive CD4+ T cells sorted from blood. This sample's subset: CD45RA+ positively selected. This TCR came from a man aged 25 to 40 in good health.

The CDR3 bases are TGTGCCACCCGAATAACGGGGGCCTACGAGCAGTACTTC. Protein product: CATRITGAYEQYF. This chain uses TRBV6-6 with TRBJ2-7; D might be TRBD2 (6 bases). The CDR3 spans 13 residues. The germline V gene has CDR1 MNHNY and CDR2 SVGAGI (reference sequence). Between the trimmed V and J ends, which lost 10 bases and 2 bases, there was a span of 15 bases.